These 15 T cell receptor beta chains came from one sample sequenced in a study of blood T cell repertoires in COVID-19. The repertoire was sequenced with immunoSEQ multiplex PCR; TCRdb's copy has only in-frame clones and lacks some. The sample lists roughly 460,000 clones; around 90% were seen once. Sequencing input: peripheral blood. These receptors originate from a man aged 18 to 29 with COVID-19, enrolled during active disease.

The chain combines TRBV24-1 with TRBJ1-6; D might be TRBD1 (5 bases). CDR1 and CDR2 from the germline V gene are KGHDR and SFDVKD. The CDR3 runs 14 residues. V gave up 5 bases and J gave up 10 bases, with 14 bases separating them. The DNA of the CDR3 is TGTGCCACCAGTGTGGGGGGGATCGAATCACCCCTCCACTTT. It yields the protein CATSVGGIESPLHF.

The CDR3 loop is CASSPAGSNEKLFF. CDR3 nucleotide sequence: TGTGCCAGCTCACCGGCAGGTTCTAATGAAAAACTGTTTTTT. J is TRBJ1-4 and V is TRBV18; D unresolved. The CDR3 sequence is 14 residues long. The germline V gene encodes CDR1 KGHSH and CDR2 LQKENI. Trimming removed 3 bases from V and 3 bases from J, with 8 bases in between.

The chain has TRBV29-1 and TRBJ1-2; no clear D gene. Trimming stripped 0 bases from V and 5 bases from J, with 7 bases between. Germline V CDR1 and CDR2: SQVTM, ANQGSEA. This CDR3 is 12 amino acids long. CDR3 in amino acids: CSVEEGWYGYTF. The DNA for the CDR3 is TGCAGCGTTGAAGAGGGCTGGTATGGCTACACCTTC.

The rearrangement uses TRBV2 and TRBJ1-2; TRBD1 is a possible D gene (5 bases). V lost 11 bases, J lost 5 bases, and 15 bases lay in between. CDR1 is SNHLY, CDR2 FYNNEI, per germline. The CDR3 has 12 residues. CDR3 DNA: TGTGCCGGGGCAATCGGGCCTTATGGCTACACCTTC. Its protein product is CAGAIGPYGYTF.

J is TRBJ1-2 and V is TRBV5-4; 10 bases are shared with TRBD1. CDR3 length: 14 amino acids. Unmatched junction bases numbered 7, after V lost 4 bases and J lost 7 bases. The germline gives CDR1 SGHNT, CDR2 YYREEE (reference sequence). Here the CDR3 reads CASSTGTGEVGYTF. In nucleotides, the CDR3 is TGTGCCAGCAGCACCGGGACAGGGGAGGTTGGCTACACCTTC.

Only one count was recorded for this clone. The chain employs TRBV19 and TRBJ2-1, with 13 nucleotides matching TRBD2. The germline gives CDR1 LNHDA, CDR2 SQIVND (reference sequence). The CDR3 contains 15 residues. The J segment lost 8 bases and the V segment lost 8 bases, leaving 9 bases of the junction unmatched. The chain's CDR3 is CASGTSGTGVDEQFF. In nucleotides, the CDR3 is TGTGCCAGTGGGACTAGCGGGACGGGGGTGGATGAGCAGTTCTTC.

The rearrangement links TRBV7-9 to TRBJ2-1; maybe TRBD2 (6 bases). CDR1 and CDR2 from the germline V gene are SEHNR and FQNEAQ (reference sequence). This CDR3 is 14 amino acids long. Trimming left V 5 bases short and J 7 bases short, with 15 bases between. The CDR3 loop reads CASSREEGRNEQFF. CDR3 DNA: TGTGCCAGCAGCCGAGAGGAGGGGCGGAATGAGCAGTTCTTC.

The chain is built from TRBV2 and TRBJ2-3, with a possible D match to TRBD2 (6 bases). The V and J ends lost 6 bases and 0 bases respectively, with 13 bases between them. Germline CDR1 and CDR2: SNHLY and FYNNEI. The CDR3 runs 15 residues. CDR3 nucleotide sequence: TGTGCCAGCAGAGGCCGGGACTTCAGCACAGATACGCAGTATTTT. This encodes CASRGRDFSTDTQYF.

This chain links TRBV4-2 with TRBJ2-2; TRBD1 agrees at 8 bases. This CDR3 comprises 16 residues. V dropped 0 bases and J dropped 2; count of bases not matched to a gene: 2. CDR1 and CDR2 from the germline V gene are LGHNA and YNFKEQ. The DNA of the CDR3 is TGTGCCAGCAGCCAAGAGGGGACAGGAAACACCGGGGAGCTGTTTTTT. It yields the protein CASSQEGTGNTGELFF.

J is TRBJ1-1 and V is TRBV9; D uncertain. Germline V gene lookup returns CDR1 SGDLS and CDR2 YYNGEE. The V and J ends lost 0 bases and 0 bases respectively, with 9 bases between them. This CDR3 is 15 amino acids long. CDR3 protein: CASSVDPVMNTEAFF. For the CDR3, the DNA is TGTGCCAGCAGCGTAGATCCAGTTATGAACACTGAAGCTTTCTTT.

V gene TRBV19 combines with J gene TRBJ2-7, with D maybe TRBD2 (5 bases). The CDR3 sequence is 14 residues long. Germline V gene sequence: CDR1 LNHDA, CDR2 SQIVND (reference sequence). The V end was cut by 6 bases, the J end by 3 bases, with 15 bases between. In DNA, the CDR3 is TGTGCCAGTAGAGAGCAGTCCGGGAACTACGAGCAGTACTTC. This encodes CASREQSGNYEQYF.

The chain uses TRBV7-9 and TRBJ1-1; TRBD1 aligns across 8 bases. CDR1 is SEHNR, CDR2 FQNEAQ, per germline (reference sequence). The CDR3 consists of 15 residues. V lost 5 bases to trimming and J lost 3 bases; unmatched junction nucleotides: 8. The CDR3 DNA follows: TGTGCCAGCAGCACCCACAGGGGGGCATACACTGAAGCTTTCTTT. Its protein product is CASSTHRGAYTEAFF.

The chain uses TRBV1 and TRBJ2-2; whether TRBD2, the table's D call, matches the DNA was not checked. TRBV1 is a documented pseudogene. The CDR3 is made up of 17 amino acids. The DNA of the CDR3 is TGCACCAGCAGCCAAGATCGGCGGGAGGGCCGATCCGGGGAGCTGTTTTTT. It yields the protein CTSSQDRREGRSGELFF.

V and J are TRBV19 and TRBJ2-5; no definite D call. The CDR3 totals 12 residues. Germline V gene data show CDR1 as LNHDA and CDR2 as SQIVND (reference sequence). Deletions cut 3 bases from V and 3 bases from J, with 5 bases between. The DNA for the CDR3 is TGTGCCAGTAGTATGGCAGAAGAGACCCAGTACTTC. Amino acid sequence: CASSMAEETQYF.

This chain links TRBV11-2 with TRBJ2-7; 9 bases fit TRBD1. Germline V gene data show CDR1 as SGHAT and CDR2 as FQNNGV. Losses at the gene ends were 5 bases for V and 5 bases for J; bases not matched to a gene: 13. The CDR3 extends over 16 amino acids. In DNA form, the CDR3 reads TGTGCCAGCAGCAGTTCGGTCGGGACAGGGCCCCACGAGCAGTACTTC. Residues: CASSSSVGTGPHEQYF.